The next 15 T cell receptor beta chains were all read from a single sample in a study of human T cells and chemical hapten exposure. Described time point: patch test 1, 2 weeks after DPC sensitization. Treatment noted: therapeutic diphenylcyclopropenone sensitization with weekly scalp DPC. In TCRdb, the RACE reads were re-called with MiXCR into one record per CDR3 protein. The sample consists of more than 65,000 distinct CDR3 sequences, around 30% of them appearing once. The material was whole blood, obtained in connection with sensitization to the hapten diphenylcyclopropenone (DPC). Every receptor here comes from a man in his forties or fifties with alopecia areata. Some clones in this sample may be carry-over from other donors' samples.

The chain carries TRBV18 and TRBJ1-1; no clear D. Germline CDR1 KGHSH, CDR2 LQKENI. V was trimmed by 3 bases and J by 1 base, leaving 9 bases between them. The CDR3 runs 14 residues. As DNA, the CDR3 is TGTGCCAGCTCACCGGGCACAAAGAACACTGAAGCTTTCTTT. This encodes CASSPGTKNTEAFF.

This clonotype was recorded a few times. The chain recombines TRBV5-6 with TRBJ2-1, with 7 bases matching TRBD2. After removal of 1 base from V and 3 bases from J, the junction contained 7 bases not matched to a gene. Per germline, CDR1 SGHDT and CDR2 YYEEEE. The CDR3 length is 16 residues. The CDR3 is CASSLYAGAGYNEQFF. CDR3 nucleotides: TGTGCCAGCAGCTTGTATGCGGGAGCGGGCTACAATGAGCAGTTCTTC.

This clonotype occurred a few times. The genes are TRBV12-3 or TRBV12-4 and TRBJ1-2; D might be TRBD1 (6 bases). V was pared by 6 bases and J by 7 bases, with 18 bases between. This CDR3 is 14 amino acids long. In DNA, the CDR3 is TGTGCCAGCAGAGCCTCAAGGGGACAAAGTGGCTACACCTTC. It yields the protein CASRASRGQSGYTF.

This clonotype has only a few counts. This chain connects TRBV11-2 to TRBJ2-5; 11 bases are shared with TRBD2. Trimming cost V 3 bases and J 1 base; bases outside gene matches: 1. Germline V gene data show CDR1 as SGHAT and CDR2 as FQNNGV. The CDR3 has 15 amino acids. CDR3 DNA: TGTGCCAGCAGCTTGACTAGCGGGGCCCAAGAGACCCAGTACTTC. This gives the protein CASSLTSGAQETQYF.

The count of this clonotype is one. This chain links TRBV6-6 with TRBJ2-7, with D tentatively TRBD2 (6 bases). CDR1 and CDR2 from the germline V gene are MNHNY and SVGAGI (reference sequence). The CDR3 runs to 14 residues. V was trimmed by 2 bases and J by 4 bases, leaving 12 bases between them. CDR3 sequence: CASSYGGGPYEQYF. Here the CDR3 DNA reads TGTGCCAGCAGTTACGGGGGAGGCCCGTACGAGCAGTACTTC.

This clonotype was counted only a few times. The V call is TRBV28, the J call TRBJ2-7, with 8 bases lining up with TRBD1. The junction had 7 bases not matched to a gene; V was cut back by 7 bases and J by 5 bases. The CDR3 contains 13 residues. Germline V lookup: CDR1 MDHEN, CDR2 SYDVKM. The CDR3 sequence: CASTGQGADEQYF. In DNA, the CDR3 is TGTGCCAGCACTGGTCAGGGGGCGGACGAGCAGTACTTC.

DNA for the CDR3: TGTGCCAGCAGCCCCGACGTACTCTCTAGCACAGATACGCAGTATTTT. Protein product: CASSPDVLSSTDTQYF. This chain uses TRBV5-4 with TRBJ2-3; the D is unclear. V shed 4 bases and J shed 0 bases, with 15 bases lying between them. This CDR3 comprises 16 residues. In germline, CDR1 is SGHNT, CDR2 YYREEE (reference sequence).

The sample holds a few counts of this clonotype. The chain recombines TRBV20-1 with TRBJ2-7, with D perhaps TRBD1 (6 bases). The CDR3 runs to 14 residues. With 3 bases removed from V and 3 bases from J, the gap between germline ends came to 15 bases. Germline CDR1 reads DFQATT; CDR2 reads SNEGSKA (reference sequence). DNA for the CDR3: TGCAGTGCTAGTGGGAAAACAGGGATCTACGAGCAGTACTTC. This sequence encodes CSASGKTGIYEQYF.

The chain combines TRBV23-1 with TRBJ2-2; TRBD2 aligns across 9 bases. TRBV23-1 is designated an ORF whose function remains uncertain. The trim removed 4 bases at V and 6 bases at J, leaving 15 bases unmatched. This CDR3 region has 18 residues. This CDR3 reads CASSPTTSGIACAGELFF. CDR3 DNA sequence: TGCGCCAGCAGTCCCACGACTAGCGGCATAGCTTGCGCCGGGGAGCTGTTTTTT.

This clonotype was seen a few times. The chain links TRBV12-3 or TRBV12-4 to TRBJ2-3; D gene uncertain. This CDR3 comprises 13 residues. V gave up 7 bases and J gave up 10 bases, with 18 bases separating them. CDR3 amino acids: CASTPSSSLSQYF. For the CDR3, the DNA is TGTGCCAGCACCCCTTCGTCGAGCCTTTCGCAGTATTTT.

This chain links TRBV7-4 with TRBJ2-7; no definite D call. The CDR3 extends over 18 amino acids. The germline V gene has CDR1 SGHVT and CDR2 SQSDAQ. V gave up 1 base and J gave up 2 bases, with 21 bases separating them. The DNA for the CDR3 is TGTGCCAGCAGCTTAGTTACGGACCTAGAATTCTCTCCCTACGAGCAGTACTTC. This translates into CASSLVTDLEFSPYEQYF.

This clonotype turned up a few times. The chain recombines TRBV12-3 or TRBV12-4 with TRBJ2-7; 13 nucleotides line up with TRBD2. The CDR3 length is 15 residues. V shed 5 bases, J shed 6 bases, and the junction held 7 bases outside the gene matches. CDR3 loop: CASSEGGLAGREQYF. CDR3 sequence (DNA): TGTGCCAGCAGTGAGGGGGGACTAGCGGGACGCGAGCAGTACTTC.

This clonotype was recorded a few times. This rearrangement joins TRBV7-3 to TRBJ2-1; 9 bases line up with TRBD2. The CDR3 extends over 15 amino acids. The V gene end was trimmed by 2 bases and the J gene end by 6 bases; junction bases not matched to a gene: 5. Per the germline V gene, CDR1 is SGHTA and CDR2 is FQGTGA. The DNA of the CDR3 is TGTGCCAGCAGCTTATATGCGGGAGGGTTCAATGAGCAGTTCTTC. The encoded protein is CASSLYAGGFNEQFF.

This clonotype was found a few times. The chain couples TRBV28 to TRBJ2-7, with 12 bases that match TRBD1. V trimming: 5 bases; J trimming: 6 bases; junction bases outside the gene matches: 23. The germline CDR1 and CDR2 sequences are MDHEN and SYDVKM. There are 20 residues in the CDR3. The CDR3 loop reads CASSPTTWGQGARVRGEQYF. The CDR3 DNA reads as TGTGCCAGCAGTCCGACTACTTGGGGACAGGGGGCGCGGGTTCGGGGCGAGCAGTACTTC.

Here the CDR3 DNA reads TGTGCCAGCAGCCAAGTTTCGGACAGGTCGAACACCGGGGAGCTGTTTTTT. The encoded protein is CASSQVSDRSNTGELFF. The chain uses TRBV3-1 and TRBJ2-2, with 7 nucleotides matching TRBD1. The germline CDR1 and CDR2 sequences are LGHDT and YNNKEL (reference sequence). V was clipped by 1 base and J by 0 bases; unmatched bases: 5. This CDR3 spans 17 amino acids. The full variable domain, rest sourced from reference TRBV3-1 and TRBJ2-2, is DTAVSQTPKYLVTQMGNDKSIKCEQNLGHDTMYWYKQDSKKFLKIMFSYNNKELIINETVPNRFSPKSPDKAHLNLHINSLELGDSAVYFCASSQVSDRSNTGELFFGEGSRLTVL.